A single sample gave rise to the 26 T cell receptor beta chains below, sequenced in a study of T cells in localized non-small cell lung cancer. Repertoires were generated with immunoSEQ multiplex PCR, while TCRdb's copy carries only in-frame clones and drops some. The sample consists of some 5,900 clones, roughly 30% of them appearing once. Sequences were derived from lung tumor tissue, sampled before any cancer treatment. The receptors come from a female donor older than 55 with stage I lung adenocarcinoma.

The table lists this clone with a few counts. The rearrangement uses TRBV18 and TRBJ2-7, with D perhaps matching TRBD2 (7 bases). The CDR3 length is 14 residues. Germline loops: CDR1 KGHSH, CDR2 LQKENI. V was clipped by 0 bases and J by 7 bases, with 13 bases between them. The CDR3 DNA reads as TGTGCCAGCTCACCACCCGTGGGAGGGGGTGAGCAGTACTTC. Its translation is CASSPPVGGGEQYF.

This clone turned up a few times. The chain joins TRBV19 to TRBJ2-1; D may match TRBD1 or TRBD2 (5 bases each). This CDR3 contains 14 residues. Per germline, CDR1 LNHDA and CDR2 SQIVND (reference sequence). V lost 5 bases and J lost 6, with 14 bases in between. CDR3 protein: CASSSPGTANEQFF. The CDR3 DNA sequence: TGTGCCAGTAGTTCCCCCGGGACGGCCAATGAGCAGTTCTTC.

This clone came up a few times. The rearrangement links TRBV6-8 to TRBJ2-1, with D uncertain. The CDR3 sequence is 13 residues long. The germline gives CDR1 MNHGY, CDR2 SAAAGT. V lost 10 bases and J 7 bases, leaving 17 bases between the germline ends. DNA for the CDR3: TGTGCCATCACCTCGGGCCCCGGGAATGAGCAGTTCTTC. Residues: CAITSGPGNEQFF.

The chain carries TRBV11-3 and TRBJ1-2, with TRBD1 as a possible D gene (6 bases). With 4 bases removed from V and 6 bases from J, the gap between germline ends came to 15 bases. The CDR3 loop spans 14 amino acids. Germline assignment: CDR1 SGHNT and CDR2 YENEEA. CDR3 residues: CASSSPPGADGYTF. In nucleotides, the CDR3 is TGTGCCAGCAGCTCACCCCCAGGGGCGGATGGCTACACCTTC.

This clone has a handful of counts. This chain uses TRBV4-1 with TRBJ1-1, with 10 bases lining up with TRBD1. Trimming at V came to 4 bases and at J to 11 bases, leaving 4 bases not matched to a gene. The CDR3 has 12 amino acids. CDR1 and CDR2 (germline): MGHRA, YSYEKL. This chain's CDR3 is CASSRTGGNAFF. CDR3 bases: TGCGCCAGCAGCCGGACAGGGGGGAATGCTTTCTTT.

The chain has TRBV2 and TRBJ2-3; 7 bases map to TRBD2. With V trimmed by 7 bases and J by 1 base, 8 bases remained unmatched. Germline V gene sequence: CDR1 SNHLY, CDR2 FYNNEI. The CDR3 is made up of 15 amino acids. As DNA, the CDR3 is TGTGCCAGCAATCCCGGGGGGTCCCGCACAGATACGCAGTATTTT. It specifies CASNPGGSRTDTQYF.

This clone was seen more than once but under ten times. The chain joins TRBV11-3 to TRBJ1-5; D ambiguous. CDR3 length equals 15 residues. V shed 0 bases and J shed 1 base, with 7 bases lying between them. Germline lookup yields CDR1 SGHNT and CDR2 YENEEA. The DNA for the CDR3 is TGTGCCAGCAGCTTAGATGGAGGGAGCAATCAGCCCCAGCATTTT. Translation: CASSLDGGSNQPQHF.

This clone was seen more than once but under ten times. The V call is TRBV30, the J call TRBJ1-2, with TRBD1 as a possible D gene (6 bases). The V end lost 0 bases, the J end lost 7 bases, and 12 bases lay between the germline ends. The CDR3 runs 13 residues. Germline lookup yields CDR1 GTSNPN and CDR2 SVGIG (reference sequence). CDR3 protein: CAWSVPGAGGYTF. The CDR3 DNA reads TGTGCCTGGAGTGTACCGGGGGCCGGTGGCTACACCTTC. The whole variable domain, filled in from reference TRBV30 and TRBJ1-2, reads SQTIHQWPATLVQPVGSPLSLECTVEGTSNPNLYWYRQAAGRGLQLLFYSVGIGQISSEVPQNLSASRPQDRQFILSSKKLLLSDSGFYLCAWSVPGAGGYTFGSGTRLTVV.

This clone has a handful of counts. Here the CDR3 DNA reads TGTGCCAGCAGCTTCGCAGGGAACCCAAATCAGCCCCAGCATTTT. Its protein is CASSFAGNPNQPQHF. V gene TRBV11-3 combines with J gene TRBJ1-5; tentatively, D is TRBD1 (5 bases). The CDR3 sequence is 15 residues long. V lost 3 bases to trimming and J lost 4 bases, with 13 bases between them. In germline, CDR1 is SGHNT, CDR2 YENEEA.

This sequence joins TRBV18 and TRBJ2-2; D possibly corresponds to TRBD1 (6 bases). The germline V gene encodes CDR1 KGHSH and CDR2 LQKENI. The CDR3 runs 15 residues. V was clipped by 3 bases and J by 0 bases, with 8 bases between them. CDR3 residues: CASSPGHPNTGELFF. For the CDR3, the DNA is TGTGCCAGCTCACCGGGACACCCGAACACCGGGGAGCTGTTTTTT.

This clone has a handful of counts. The V and J genes are TRBV11-3 and TRBJ2-7; D possibly matches TRBD1 or TRBD2 (6 bases each). The CDR3 is made up of 15 amino acids. V dropped 5 bases and J dropped 0 bases, with 14 bases sitting between them. Germline-derived CDR1 and CDR2 are SGHNT and YENEEA. This chain's CDR3 is CASSARRGNSYEQYF. CDR3 DNA: TGTGCCAGCAGCGCAAGGAGGGGGAACTCCTACGAGCAGTACTTC.

This rearrangement joins TRBV11-3 to TRBJ2-7; TRBD1 matches at 11 bases. The germline V gene has CDR1 SGHNT and CDR2 YENEEA. The V and J ends lost 1 base and 4 bases, in that order; junction bases with no gene match: 3. The CDR3 has 15 amino acids. The CDR3 loop is CASSLGGTGGYEQYF. DNA of the CDR3: TGTGCCAGCAGCTTAGGCGGGACAGGGGGGTACGAGCAGTACTTC.

This chain links TRBV28 with TRBJ2-3; D is unresolved. In germline, CDR1 is MDHEN, CDR2 SYDVKM. The CDR3 has 12 residues. The V gene lost 7 bases and the J gene lost 7 bases, with 12 bases spanning the gap. CDR3 nucleotides: TGTGCCAGCACCTCCGTGGGGTATACGCAGTATTTT. Its translation: CASTSVGYTQYF.

This clone occurred a few times. This chain connects TRBV11-3 to TRBJ1-2; the match to TRBD1 covers 10 bases. CDR3 length equals 15 residues. Unmatched junction bases numbered 6, after V lost 5 bases and J lost 3 bases. In germline, CDR1 is SGHNT, CDR2 YENEEA. Written as DNA, the CDR3 is TGTGCCAGCAGCCCTGGGACAGGGGTCGACTATGGCTACACCTTC. This gives the protein CASSPGTGVDYGYTF. Full variable domain (rest looked up from reference TRBV11-3 and TRBJ1-2): EAGVVQSPRYKIIEKKQPVAFWCNPISGHNTLYWYLQNLGQGPELLIRYENEEAVDDSQLPKDRFSAERLKGVDSTLKIQPAELGDSAVYLCASSPGTGVDYGYTFGSGTRLTVV.

This clone was recorded a few times. The chain recombines TRBV11-3 with TRBJ1-2; D is possibly TRBD1 (5 bases). V was trimmed by 5 bases and J by 8 bases, leaving 18 bases between them. There are 14 residues in the CDR3. Per germline, CDR1 SGHNT and CDR2 YENEEA. The CDR3 coding sequence is TGTGCCAGCAGCGCCCGGGACCCATCTGGAGGCTACACCTTC. This sequence encodes CASSARDPSGGYTF.

This clone occurred a few times. The J gene is TRBJ2-1, the V gene TRBV7-5; whether TRBD2, the table's D call, matches the DNA was not checked. TRBV7-5 is an annotated pseudogene. The CDR3 totals 14 residues. The CDR3 is CASSLEGVYNEQFF. The CDR3 DNA follows: TGTGCCAGCAGCTTAGAGGGAGTCTACAATGAGCAGTTCTTC.

This clone was picked up a small number of times. DNA of the CDR3: TGTGCCAGCAGCCAAGATAGTACAGTGTATGGCTACACCTTC. It is translated as CASSQDSTVYGYTF. V usage is TRBV14 and J usage is TRBJ1-2; D is unresolved. CDR1 SGHDN and CDR2 FVKESK come from the germline V gene. The CDR3 runs to 14 residues. V lost 0 bases to trimming and J lost 5 bases, with 10 bases between them.

The chain couples TRBV28 to TRBJ2-7, with unresolved D. V lost 4 bases to trimming and J lost 6 bases, with 13 bases between them. Germline V CDR1 and CDR2: MDHEN, SYDVKM. CDR3 size: 13 residues. Here the CDR3 DNA reads TGTGCCAGCAGTTACCCATCTAGAGCCGAGCAGTACTTC. It encodes CASSYPSRAEQYF. Full variable domain (outside the CDR3, taken from reference TRBV28 and TRBJ2-7): DVKVTQSSRYLVKRTGEKVFLECVQDMDHENMFWYRQDPGLGLRLIYFSYDVKMKEKGDIPEGYSVSREKKERFSLILESASTNQTSMYLCASSYPSRAEQYFGPGTRLTVT.

The sample holds a few counts of this clone. The rearrangement joins TRBV7-1 to TRBJ2-7; D is ambiguous. TRBV7-1 has ORF status, its function being uncertain. This CDR3 comprises 13 residues. The V gene lost 4 bases and the J gene lost 5 bases, with 12 bases spanning the gap. CDR3: CASSLFGINEQYF. The CDR3 DNA reads TGTGCCAGCAGCTTATTTGGGATCAACGAGCAGTACTTC.

This clone was picked up a small number of times. The genes are TRBV19 and TRBJ1-5; TRBD1 is a possible D gene (5 bases). Germline CDR1 LNHDA, CDR2 SQIVND (reference sequence). V dropped 4 bases and J dropped 7 bases, with 11 bases sitting between them. The CDR3 has 13 residues. The CDR3 coding sequence is TGTGCCAGTAGTACGGGGCCCACACAGCCCCAGCATTTT. Translation: CASSTGPTQPQHF.

This CDR3 reads CASTRPQRRHEQYF. CDR3 nucleotides: TGCGCCAGCACTAGGCCTCAACGACGCCACGAGCAGTACTTC. The V gene is TRBV23-1, the J gene TRBJ2-7; unclear D gene. TRBV23-1 is given ORF status, its function remaining uncertain. With 7 bases removed from V and 5 bases from J, the gap between germline ends came to 18 bases. The CDR3 sequence is 14 residues long.

The chain links TRBV2 to TRBJ1-5; TRBD1 matches 7 bases. The V gene end was trimmed by 6 bases and the J gene end by 4 bases; junction bases not matched to a gene: 6. The CDR3 is made up of 14 amino acids. Germline V gives CDR1 SNHLY, CDR2 FYNNEI. CDR3 loop: CASRGGQQNQPQHF. DNA of the CDR3: TGTGCCAGCAGGGGGGGACAGCAGAATCAGCCCCAGCATTTT.

The chain uses TRBV23-1 and TRBJ2-7, with no clear D. TRBV23-1 has ORF status, its function being uncertain. Trimming took 2 bases from V and 1 from J, leaving 18 bases between them. The CDR3 spans 17 residues. Written as DNA, the CDR3 is TGCGCCAGCAGTCAACCCAACCCCTCACAACGATCCTACGAGCAGTACTTC. Its translation is CASSQPNPSQRSYEQYF.

This clone has just a few counts. J is TRBJ1-1 and V is TRBV9; D might be TRBD1 (5 bases). This CDR3 spans 14 amino acids. Deletions cut 0 bases from V and 2 bases from J, with 8 bases between. Per germline, CDR1 SGDLS and CDR2 YYNGEE. The CDR3 DNA reads as TGTGCCAGCAGCGTAGCAGGGTTCAACACTGAAGCTTTCTTT. As protein: CASSVAGFNTEAFF.

This clone was counted only a few times. The chain carries TRBV30 and TRBJ2-3; TRBD2 might be the D (6 bases). CDR3 length equals 14 residues. V lost 1 base, J lost 0 bases, and 8 bases lay in between. Looked up from germline, CDR1 is GTSNPN and CDR2 is SVGIG (reference sequence). CDR3 coding DNA: TGTGCCTGGAGTGCCGGGAGAAGCACAGATACGCAGTATTTT. It translates to CAWSAGRSTDTQYF.

This clone was seen more than once but under ten times. This rearrangement joins TRBV19 to TRBJ1-4, with 8 positions matching TRBD1. This CDR3 region has 15 residues. Per germline, CDR1 LNHDA and CDR2 SQIVND (reference sequence). V gave up 4 bases and J gave up 3 bases; unmatched junction bases: 4. CDR3 protein: CASSTRTGPNEKLFF. CDR3 DNA sequence: TGTGCCAGTAGTACCCGGACAGGGCCTAATGAAAAACTGTTTTTT.